The 5 T cell receptor beta chains below all came from one sample that was sequenced in a study of blood T cell repertoires in COVID-19. Clones were sequenced by immunoSEQ multiplex PCR, and TCRdb holds only the in-frame ones, with some missing. The sample consists of just under 350,000 clones, about 90% of them appearing once. Material: peripheral blood. These receptors all come from a woman aged 50 to 65 with COVID-19, enrolled during active disease.

This chain connects TRBV7-9 to TRBJ2-3; 12 bases are a match to TRBD2. From germline, CDR1 is SEHNR and CDR2 FQNEAQ (reference sequence). Trimming took 5 bases from V and 7 from J; bases not matched to a gene: 10. The CDR3 length is 16 residues. The DNA of the CDR3 is TGTGCCAGCAGCGAATTAAGGACTAGCGGGATCTATACGCAGTATTTT. It codes for CASSELRTSGIYTQYF.

The J gene is TRBJ1-4, the V gene TRBV3-1 (or the pseudogene TRBV3-2); tentative D call: TRBD1 (5 bases). The CDR3 runs to 17 residues. The V end was cut by 0 bases, the J end by 7 bases, with 18 bases between. The V gene's germline CDR1 is LGHDT and CDR2 YNNKEL (reference sequence). The CDR3 loop reads CASSQDPPGGSGEKLFF. The DNA of the CDR3 is TGTGCCAGCAGCCAAGACCCACCCGGGGGGTCCGGTGAAAAACTGTTTTTT.

The rearrangement joins TRBV2 to TRBJ2-7; TRBD2 agrees at 7 bases. From germline, CDR1 is SNHLY and CDR2 FYNNEI. Trimming cost V 2 bases and J 7 bases; bases outside gene matches: 8. The CDR3 has 14 amino acids. The CDR3 reads CASSEQQLGGEQYF. CDR3 sequence (DNA): TGTGCCAGCAGTGAACAACAGCTCGGGGGGGAGCAGTACTTC.

The chain recombines TRBV15 with TRBJ1-4; maybe TRBD1 (5 bases). Trimming stripped 7 bases from V and 7 bases from J, with 19 bases between. This CDR3 comprises 15 residues. The germline CDR1 and CDR2 sequences are LNHNV and YYDKDF (reference sequence). The CDR3 DNA reads TGTGCCACCACCAGGCAGGAGGGGTGGGCTGAAAAACTGTTTTTT. This encodes CATTRQEGWAEKLFF.

The CDR3 sequence: CSVIALDYGYTF. The CDR3 coding sequence is TGCAGCGTTATAGCCTTGGACTATGGCTACACCTTC. The rearrangement joins TRBV29-1 to TRBJ1-2; D remains ambiguous. V was cut by 5 bases and J by 3 bases, with 10 bases left in between. The CDR3 is 12 residues long. CDR1 and CDR2 from the germline V gene are SQVTM and ANQGSEA.